This T cell receptor beta chain was retrieved from a study of cytomegalovirus exposure and HLA in healthy donors. Study-wide background: Samples from HLA-typed donors yielded about 85 million unique TCRs in an early data release.

Worth noting for this clone: Its target is not known.

The PCR employed 60 Vbeta primers together with 13 Jbeta primers. Sequenced by immunoSEQ multiplex PCR; TCRdb stores in-frame clones only, minus some. The sample has 150,000 to 200,000 clones, about 12% seen once. Germline V gene lookup returns CDR1 SGHNT and CDR2 YYREEE (reference sequence). The CDR3 runs to 18 residues. V lost 0 bases to trimming and J lost 1 base, with 19 bases between them. Broader study findings: Most sequenced TCRs were rare (though some public TCRs occurred in many donors). Several of the most significant clusters were apparently associated with common viral pathogens in a later analysis. Sequencing had likely introduced a cluster of highly shared sequence variants as an artifact.

The rearrangement joins TRBV5-4 to TRBJ1-1, with D perhaps TRBD1 (5 bases). Source material: PBMCs. The TCR comes from a man aged 50 or older in good health and CMV-seropositive. The CDR3 DNA sequence: TGTGCCAGCAGCTTGGAAATGGTAAAAAGGGGAGGGAACACTGAAGCTTTCTTT. As protein: CASSLEMVKRGGNTEAFF.